These T cell receptor beta chains were read from a single sample in a study of T-cell reconstitution after alpha-beta-depleted transplantation in children. TCRdb reprocessed the PCR reads via MiXCR and lists one record per CDR3 protein. The sample consists of a few hundred thousand distinct CDR3 sequences, about a quarter of them appearing once. Material: PBMCs, obtained before TCRalphabeta/CD19-depleted stem cell transplant. The receptors stem from a boy under three years old with Wiskott-Aldrich syndrome, due to receive a stem cell transplant. Each CDR3 is given with its conserved first and last residue. A D gene is named only where the DNA matches it firmly. Clone size is given for some rows only: seen once, a few or many times, or a class if the clone is expanded.

TRBV12-3/TRBV12-4	TRBJ1-3	TRBD1	few	TGTGCCAGCAGTTTTAGTGGTGTTCAGGGGGCTGGAAACACCATATATTTT	CASSFSGVQGAGNTIYF
TRBV7-2	TRBJ1-6	-	few	TGTGCCAGCAGCCGGGGGATGGATAATTCACCCCTCCACTTT	CASSRGMDNSPLHF
TRBV7-9	TRBJ2-5	-	once	TGTGCCAGCAGCCGCTTACGGGACGCGGGGTACCAAGAGACCCAGTACTTC	CASSRLRDAGYQETQYF
TRBV6-5	TRBJ2-3	-	-	TGTGCCAGCAGTTACTCTGGGGGAGTCGCAGATACGCAGTATTTT	CASSYSGGVADTQYF
TRBV12-3/TRBV12-4	TRBJ1-5	TRBD1	many	TGTGCCAGCAGTTCTCTGCGACAGGGGCAGAATCAGCCCCAGCATTTT	CASSSLRQGQNQPQHF
TRBV5-5	TRBJ2-7	-	few	TGTGCCAGCAGCTTGGTTTGGGGGGAGAAGACTTACGAGCAGTACTTC	CASSLVWGEKTYEQYF
TRBV10-2	TRBJ2-5	TRBD2	-	TGCGCCAGCAGAGTTACTAGCGCAAGGGAGACCCAGTACTTC	CASRVTSARETQYF
TRBV5-1	TRBJ2-3	-	many	TGCGCCAGCAGCTCGAGCGGAGCTAGCACAGATACGCAGTATTTT	CASSSSGASTDTQYF
TRBV7-2	TRBJ1-1	-	-	TGTGCCAGCAGCGAAGACGTACCGCTGGAAGCTTTCTTT	CASSEDVPLEAFF
TRBV15	TRBJ2-6	-	-	TGTGCCACCAGGGGCCCGAGGGAATCCGGGGCCAACGTCCTGACTTTC	CATRGPRESGANVLTF
TRBV20-1	TRBJ2-1	TRBD2	few	TGCAGTGCTAGAGTCCCTAGCGGGAGCTGGGCCTACAATGAGCAGTTCTTC	CSARVPSGSWAYNEQFF
TRBV5-8	TRBJ1-4	TRBD1	few	TGTGCCAGCAGCTTACAGGGGTTACGCGAAAAACTGTTTTTT	CASSLQGLREKLFF
TRBV7-9	TRBJ2-1	-	few	TGTGCCAGCAGCCTCTTTGACCCGTACAATGAGCAGTTCTTC	CASSLFDPYNEQFF
TRBV27	TRBJ1-5	TRBD1	-	TGTGCCAGCAGTCCCACAACCGGGACAGGGGTGCAGCCCCAGCATTTT	CASSPTTGTGVQPQHF
TRBV30	TRBJ2-5	-	-	TGTGCCTGGAGTCATGATGGTAGCCTGGAGACCCAGTACTTC	CAWSHDGSLETQYF
TRBV9	TRBJ1-1	-	-	TGTGCCAGCAGCGTAGAAGGGGTCGGTTACACTGAAGCTTTCTTT	CASSVEGVGYTEAFF
TRBV24-1	TRBJ2-1	-	few	TGTGCCACCAGTGATCCAGGGACGGGCTCCTACAATGAGCAGTTCTTC	CATSDPGTGSYNEQFF
TRBV4-1	TRBJ1-5	-	-	TGCGCCAGCAGCCAAGATTCAGACAGGAGTAGCAATCAGCCCCAGCATTTT	CASSQDSDRSSNQPQHF
TRBV12-3/TRBV12-4	TRBJ1-2	-	-	TGTGCCAGCAGGAGGGACTATGGCTACACCTTC	CASRRDYGYTF
TRBV5-1	TRBJ2-7	-	-	TGCGCCAGCAGCCCGGCCCGCGGTCACGAGCAGTACTTC	CASSPARGHEQYF
TRBV30	TRBJ2-1	-	few	TGTGCCTGGAAATCAGGAATCTCCTACAATGAGCAGTTCTTC	CAWKSGISYNEQFF
TRBV7-6	TRBJ2-1	-	few	TGTGCCAGCAGCTTAGCGGGGCTAGAGCAGTTCTTC	CASSLAGLEQFF
TRBV18	TRBJ2-7	TRBD1	few	TGTGCCAGCTCACCACAGGAGACAGGGCTCTACGAGCAGTACTTC	CASSPQETGLYEQYF
TRBV7-9	TRBJ1-1	-	-	TGTGCCAGCAGCTTTAGAGGGGTTAATACTGAAGCTTTCTTT	CASSFRGVNTEAFF
TRBV5-1	TRBJ2-3	TRBD2	-	TGCGCCAGCATGGGCAGCGGGAAACCCACAGATACGCAGTATTTT	CASMGSGKPTDTQYF
TRBV21-1	TRBJ2-1	-	-	TGTGCCAGCAGCAGAGAGCCCGGGACCTGGGAATACAATGAGCAGTTCTTC	CASSREPGTWEYNEQFF
TRBV19	TRBJ2-7	-	-	TGTGCCAGTAGTATAGCAGGAGCCCCCCCCTACGAGCAGTACTTC	CASSIAGAPPYEQYF
TRBV10-3	TRBJ2-7	TRBD2	-	TGTGCCATCAGTGAGTCGAGGGCTAGCGGAACCTCCCACGAGCAGTACTTC	CAISESRASGTSHEQYF
TRBV12-3/TRBV12-4	TRBJ1-5	-	few	TGTGCCAGCAGTTTATTAGGAGGGACTGATCAGCCCCAGCATTTT	CASSLLGGTDQPQHF
TRBV4-2	TRBJ2-3	TRBD2	few	TGTGCCAGCAGCCAAGGGTTCATATCGGCTAGCGGGTTCACCACAGATACGCAGTATTTT	CASSQGFISASGFTTDTQYF
TRBV5-1	TRBJ2-2	-	-	TGCGCCAGCAGTTTGGCCGAAGGGGCCGGGGAGCTGTTTTTT	CASSLAEGAGELFF
TRBV2	TRBJ1-2	-	-	TGTGCCAGCTCTACTTGGGCCTATAGTGGCTACACCTTC	CASSTWAYSGYTF
TRBV2	TRBJ2-7	-	-	TGTGCCAGCTCACCGGGACCCCGAGGCGAGCAGTACTTC	CASSPGPRGEQYF
TRBV20-1	TRBJ2-2	TRBD2	few	TGCAGTGCAACCCCAGCAAGCGGGAGGGTTTCCGGGGAGCTGTTTTTT	CSATPASGRVSGELFF
TRBV12-3/TRBV12-4	TRBJ1-1	-	few	TGTGCCAGCAGCCATACACCGAGCCTTGAAGCTTTCTTT	CASSHTPSLEAFF
TRBV12-3/TRBV12-4	TRBJ2-1	TRBD2	few	TGTGCCAGCAGTATCGAACTAGCGGGAGTCCCCAATGAGCAGTTCTTC	CASSIELAGVPNEQFF
TRBV27	TRBJ1-5	-	few	TGTGCCAGCAGTTGGAATGGACGGACCAATCAGCCCCAGCATTTT	CASSWNGRTNQPQHF
TRBV20-1	TRBJ2-3	-	few	TGCAGTGCTAGAGGTGGCGGATCAATTTATACGCAGTATTTT	CSARGGGSIYTQYF
TRBV3-1	TRBJ1-1	-	-	TGTGCCAGCAGCCCCAGAGGTCGGGGGAACACTGAAGCTTTCTTT	CASSPRGRGNTEAFF
TRBV7-2	TRBJ2-5	-	few	TGTGCCAGCAGCCGAACGAGGGCCTTGGAGACCCAGTACTTC	CASSRTRALETQYF
TRBV11-3	TRBJ2-1	TRBD2	few	TGTGCCAGCAGCTCAATGGGACTAGCGGACAATGAGCAGTTCTTC	CASSSMGLADNEQFF
TRBV20-1	TRBJ2-7	TRBD2	few	TGCAGTGCAGATAGCGGGGGAAGCTCCTACGAGCAGTACTTC	CSADSGGSSYEQYF
TRBV27	TRBJ2-1	-	few	TGTGCCAGCAGTTTAGAAGGACTGATTTCCTACAATGAGCAGTTCTTC	CASSLEGLISYNEQFF
TRBV6-1	TRBJ2-1	TRBD2	-	TGTGCCAGCAGTATAGCGGGAGGGCCGGATGAGCAGTTCTTC	CASSIAGGPDEQFF